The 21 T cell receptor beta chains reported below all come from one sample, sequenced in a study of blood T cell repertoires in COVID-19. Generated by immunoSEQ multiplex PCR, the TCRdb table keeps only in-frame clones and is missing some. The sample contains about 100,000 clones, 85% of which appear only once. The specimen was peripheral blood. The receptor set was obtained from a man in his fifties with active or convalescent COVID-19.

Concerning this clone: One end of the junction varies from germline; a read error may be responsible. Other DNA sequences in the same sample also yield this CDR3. CDR3 amino acids: CASSERSGISGELFF. CDR3 DNA: TGTGCCAGCAGCGAGCGGAGCGGGATTAGTGGGGAGCTATTTTTT. The gene calls are TRBV7-9 and TRBJ2-2; the match to TRBD2 covers 7 bases. The CDR3 extends over 15 amino acids. Germline V gene lookup returns CDR1 SEHNR and CDR2 FQNEAQ (reference sequence).

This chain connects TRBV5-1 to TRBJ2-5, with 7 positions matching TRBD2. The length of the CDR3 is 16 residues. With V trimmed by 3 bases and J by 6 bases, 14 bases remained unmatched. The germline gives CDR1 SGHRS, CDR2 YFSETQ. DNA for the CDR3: TGCGCCAGCAGCTCTTCAAGAGGGAGGGCCCCCCAGACCCAGTACTTC. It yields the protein CASSSSRGRAPQTQYF.

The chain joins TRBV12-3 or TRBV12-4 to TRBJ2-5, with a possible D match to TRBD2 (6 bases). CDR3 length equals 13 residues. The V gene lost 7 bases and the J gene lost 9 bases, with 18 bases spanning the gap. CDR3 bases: TGTGCCAGCAATCTGGGGGGACCGGGGGCCCAGTACTTC. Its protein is CASNLGGPGAQYF.

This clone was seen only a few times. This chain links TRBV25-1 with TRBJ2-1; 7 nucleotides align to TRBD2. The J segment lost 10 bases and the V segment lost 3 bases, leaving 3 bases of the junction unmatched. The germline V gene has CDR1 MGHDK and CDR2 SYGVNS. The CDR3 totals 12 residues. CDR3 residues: CASSEGGMEQFF. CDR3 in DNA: TGTGCCAGCAGTGAGGGAGGGATGGAGCAGTTCTTC.

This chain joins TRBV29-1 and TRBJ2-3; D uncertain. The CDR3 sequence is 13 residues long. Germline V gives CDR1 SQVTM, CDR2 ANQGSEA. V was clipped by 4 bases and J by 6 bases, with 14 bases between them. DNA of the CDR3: TGCAGCGTTGCCCTGACTGTCCGGGATACGCAGTATTTT. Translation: CSVALTVRDTQYF.

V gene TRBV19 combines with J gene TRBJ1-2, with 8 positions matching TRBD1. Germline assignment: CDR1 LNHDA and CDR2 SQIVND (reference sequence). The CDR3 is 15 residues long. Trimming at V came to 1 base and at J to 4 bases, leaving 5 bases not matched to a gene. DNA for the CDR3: TGTGCCAGTAGTATAGTCGGGACAGGTTCCTATGGCTACACCTTC. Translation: CASSIVGTGSYGYTF.

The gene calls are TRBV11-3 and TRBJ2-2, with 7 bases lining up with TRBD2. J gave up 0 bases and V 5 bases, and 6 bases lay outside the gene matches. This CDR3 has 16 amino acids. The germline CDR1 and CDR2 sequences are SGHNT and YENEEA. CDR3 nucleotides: TGTGCCAGCAGCCCCAGTGGGGGGGCGAACACCGGGGAGCTGTTTTTT. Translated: CASSPSGGANTGELFF.

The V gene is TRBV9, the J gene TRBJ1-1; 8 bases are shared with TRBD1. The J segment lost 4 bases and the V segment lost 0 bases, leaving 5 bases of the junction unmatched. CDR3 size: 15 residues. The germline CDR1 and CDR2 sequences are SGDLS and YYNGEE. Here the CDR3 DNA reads TGTGCCAGCAGCGTAGTGCAGGGGGCAGTCACTGAAGCTTTCTTT. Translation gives CASSVVQGAVTEAFF. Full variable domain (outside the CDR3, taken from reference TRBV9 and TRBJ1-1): DSGVTQTPKHLITATGQRVTLRCSPRSGDLSVYWYQQSLDQGLQFLIQYYNGEERAKGNILERFSAQQFPDLHSELNLSSLELGDSALYFCASSVVQGAVTEAFFGQGTRLTVV.

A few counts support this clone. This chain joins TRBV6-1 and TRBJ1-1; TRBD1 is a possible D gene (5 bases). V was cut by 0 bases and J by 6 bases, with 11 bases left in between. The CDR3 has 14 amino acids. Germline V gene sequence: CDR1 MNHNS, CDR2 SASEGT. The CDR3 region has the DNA TGTGCCAGCAGTGAAGCAGGTCGGGGGGCTGAAGCTTTCTTT. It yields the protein CASSEAGRGAEAFF.

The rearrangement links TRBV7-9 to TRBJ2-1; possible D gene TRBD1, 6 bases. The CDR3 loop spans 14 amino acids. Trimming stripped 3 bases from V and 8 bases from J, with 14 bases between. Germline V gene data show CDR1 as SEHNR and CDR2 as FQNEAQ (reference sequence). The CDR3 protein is CASSFQGSGDEQFF. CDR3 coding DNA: TGTGCCAGCAGCTTCCAGGGGTCGGGCGATGAGCAGTTCTTC.

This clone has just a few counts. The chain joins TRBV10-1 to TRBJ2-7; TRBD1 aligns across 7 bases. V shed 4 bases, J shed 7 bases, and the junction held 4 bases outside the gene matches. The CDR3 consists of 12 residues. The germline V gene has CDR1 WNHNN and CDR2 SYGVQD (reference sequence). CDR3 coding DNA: TGCGCCAGCAGTGCGGCAGGGGGTGAGCAGTACTTC. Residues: CASSAAGGEQYF.

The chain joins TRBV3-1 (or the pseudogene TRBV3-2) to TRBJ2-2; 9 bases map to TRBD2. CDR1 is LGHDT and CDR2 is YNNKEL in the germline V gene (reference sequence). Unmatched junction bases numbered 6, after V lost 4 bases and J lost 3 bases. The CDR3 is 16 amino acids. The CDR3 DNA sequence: TGTGCCAGCAGCCGCAGGACTAGCGCTTACACCGGGGAGCTGTTTTTT. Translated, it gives CASSRRTSAYTGELFF.

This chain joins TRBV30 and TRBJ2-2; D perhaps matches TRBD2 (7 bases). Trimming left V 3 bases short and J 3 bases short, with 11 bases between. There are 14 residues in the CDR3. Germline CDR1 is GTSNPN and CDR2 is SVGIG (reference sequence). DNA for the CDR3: TGTGCCTGGAGCAGGGAGGGGGACACCGGGGAGCTGTTTTTT. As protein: CAWSREGDTGELFF.

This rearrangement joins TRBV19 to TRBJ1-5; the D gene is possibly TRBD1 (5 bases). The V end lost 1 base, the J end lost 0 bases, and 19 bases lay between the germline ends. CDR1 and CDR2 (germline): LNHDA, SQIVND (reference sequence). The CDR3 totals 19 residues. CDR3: CASSIGARGGPDSNQPQHF. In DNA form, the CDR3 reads TGTGCCAGTAGTATAGGGGCCCGGGGGGGACCGGATAGCAATCAGCCCCAGCATTTT.

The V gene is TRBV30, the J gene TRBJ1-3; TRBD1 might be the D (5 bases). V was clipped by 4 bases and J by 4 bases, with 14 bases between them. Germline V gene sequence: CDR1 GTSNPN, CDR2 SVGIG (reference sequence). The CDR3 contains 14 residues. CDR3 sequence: CAWTGNVGGNTIYF. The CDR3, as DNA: TGTGCCTGGACAGGGAATGTTGGGGGAAACACCATATATTTT.

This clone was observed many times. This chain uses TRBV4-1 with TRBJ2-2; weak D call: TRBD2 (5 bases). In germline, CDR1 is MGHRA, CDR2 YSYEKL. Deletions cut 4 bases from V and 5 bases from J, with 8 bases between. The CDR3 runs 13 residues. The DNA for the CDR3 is TGCGCCAGCAGCCCCTCGGGAACCGGGGAGCTGTTTTTT. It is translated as CASSPSGTGELFF.

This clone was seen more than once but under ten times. The CDR3 loop is CASSSGTNTEAFF. The CDR3, as DNA: TGTGCCAGCAGCAGCGGGACGAACACTGAAGCTTTCTTT. The chain carries TRBV7-6 and TRBJ1-1; weak D call: TRBD1 (5 bases). The germline gives CDR1 SGHVS, CDR2 FNYEAQ. V gave up 5 bases and J gave up 1 base, with 8 bases separating them. The CDR3 runs 13 residues. Full variable domain (rest looked up from reference TRBV7-6 and TRBJ1-1): GAGVSQSPRYKVTKRGQDVALRCDPISGHVSLYWYRQALGQGPEFLTYFNYEAQQDKSGLPNDRFSAERPEGSISTLTIQRTEQRDSAMYRCASSSGTNTEAFFGQGTRLTVV.

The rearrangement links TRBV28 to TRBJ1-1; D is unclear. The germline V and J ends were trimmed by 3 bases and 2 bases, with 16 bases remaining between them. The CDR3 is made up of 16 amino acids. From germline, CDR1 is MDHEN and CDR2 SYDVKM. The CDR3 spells CASSLRAPNLNTEAFF. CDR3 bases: TGTGCCAGCAGTTTGCGGGCCCCTAACCTCAACACTGAAGCTTTCTTT.

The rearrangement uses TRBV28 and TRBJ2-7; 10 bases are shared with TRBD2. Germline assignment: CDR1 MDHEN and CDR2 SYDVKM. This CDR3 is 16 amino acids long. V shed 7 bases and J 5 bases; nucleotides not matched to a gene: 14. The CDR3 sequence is CASTTPLGLAGDEQYF. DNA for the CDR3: TGTGCCAGCACCACACCCCTTGGGCTAGCGGGAGACGAGCAGTACTTC. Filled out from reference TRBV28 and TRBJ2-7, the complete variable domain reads DVKVTQSSRYLVKRTGEKVFLECVQDMDHENMFWYRQDPGLGLRLIYFSYDVKMKEKGDIPEGYSVSREKKERFSLILESASTNQTSMYLCASTTPLGLAGDEQYFGPGTRLTVT.

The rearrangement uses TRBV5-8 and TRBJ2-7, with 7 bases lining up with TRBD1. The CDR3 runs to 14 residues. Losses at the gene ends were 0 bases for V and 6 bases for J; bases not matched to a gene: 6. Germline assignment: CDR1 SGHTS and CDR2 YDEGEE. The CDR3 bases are TGTGCCAGCAGCTTGGGACAGGGTTGGGTCGAGCAGTACTTC. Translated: CASSLGQGWVEQYF. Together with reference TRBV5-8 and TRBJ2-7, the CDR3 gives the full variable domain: EAGVTQSPTHLIKTRGQQATLRCSPISGHTSVYWYQQALGLGLQFLLWYDEGEERNRGNFPPRFSGRQFPNYSSELNVNALELEDSALYLCASSLGQGWVEQYFGPGTRLTVT.

The CDR3 nucleotides are TGTGCCAGCAGCCAAGGGGTGCAGGGAAACACAGATACGCAGTATTTT. Translation gives CASSQGVQGNTDTQYF. This sequence joins TRBV7-2 and TRBJ2-3; D is perhaps TRBD1 (5 bases). Germline V lookup: CDR1 SGHTA, CDR2 FQGNSA. Trimming took 5 bases from V and 2 from J, leaving 17 bases between them. The CDR3 totals 16 residues.